The 30 T cell receptor beta chains reported below all come from one sample, sequenced in a study of CD4 T cells in relation to SARS-CoV-2 and coronaviruses. The unexposed donors gave CD4+ T cells in about 2010-2019, prior to COVID-19. After about 10 days of culture, CD4+ T cells were isolated. Their specific antigens are unknown. Repertoires were generated with immunoSEQ multiplex PCR, while TCRdb's copy carries only in-frame clones and drops some. The profile covers over 15,000 clones, with 82% appearing a single time and 25% to 35% taken by the ten largest. Sample: CD4+ T cells from PBMCs, cultured in vitro. The receptors derive from a human donor in good health.

The chain employs TRBV7-2 and TRBJ2-5; TRBD2 is a possible D gene (7 bases). The V gene lost 5 bases and the J gene lost 1 base, with 17 bases spanning the gap. The CDR3 spans 16 residues. CDR1 is SGHTA, CDR2 FQGNSA, per germline. CDR3 DNA sequence: TGTGCCAGCAGCGGGGGGGTGGCCAGGGGCCAAGAGACCCAGTACTTC. Translating it yields CASSGGVARGQETQYF.

The chain uses TRBV5-4 and TRBJ1-6, with D perhaps TRBD1 (6 bases). Between the trimmed V and J ends, which lost 0 bases and 2 bases, there was a span of 12 bases. The CDR3 length is 17 residues. CDR1 SGHNT and CDR2 YYREEE come from the germline V gene (reference sequence). This CDR3 is CASSLAGGSTYNSPLHF. CDR3 nucleotide sequence: TGTGCCAGCAGCTTGGCTGGGGGCTCGACCTATAATTCACCCCTCCACTTT.

The chain is built from TRBV7-2 and TRBJ2-2; 14 nucleotides match TRBD2. This CDR3 comprises 18 residues. CDR1 and CDR2 (germline): SGHTA, FQGNSA. V dropped 5 bases and J dropped 6; count of bases not matched to a gene: 11. CDR3: CASSPGLAGGLGAGELFF. The CDR3 DNA sequence: TGTGCCAGCAGCCCCGGACTAGCGGGAGGTCTAGGCGCCGGGGAGCTGTTTTTT.

CDR3 sequence: CASSFTGHQPQHF. The CDR3 nucleotides read TGTGCCAGCAGTTTTACAGGGCATCAGCCCCAGCATTTT. J is TRBJ1-5 and V is TRBV7-2; perhaps TRBD1 as D (6 bases). CDR3 length: 13 amino acids. In germline, CDR1 is SGHTA, CDR2 FQGNSA. V lost 6 bases and J 5 bases, leaving 11 bases between the germline ends.

This chain links TRBV4-3 with TRBJ2-3; a possible D gene is TRBD2 (6 bases). From germline, CDR1 is LGHNA and CDR2 YSLEER. CDR3 length: 15 amino acids. Deletions cut 3 bases from V and 2 bases from J, with 12 bases between. CDR3 DNA sequence: TGCGCCAGCAGCCACAATGCGGGAAACACAGATACGCAGTATTTT. Its translation is CASSHNAGNTDTQYF.

This rearrangement joins TRBV5-8 to TRBJ2-4, with D perhaps matching TRBD1 or TRBD2 (6 bases each). The CDR3 is 14 amino acids. In germline, CDR1 is SGHTS, CDR2 YDEGEE. Trimming cost V 3 bases and J 9 bases, with 16 bases left between them. The CDR3 nucleotides are TGTGCCAGCAGCTCGGAGTCGGGGGCTGGCATTCAGTACTTC. Amino acids: CASSSESGAGIQYF.

The chain recombines TRBV19 with TRBJ2-4; the D gene is possibly TRBD1 (6 bases). There are 14 residues in the CDR3. Germline CDR1 is LNHDA and CDR2 is SQIVND (reference sequence). The V end was cut by 1 base, the J end by 4 bases, with 8 bases between. CDR3 coding DNA: TGTGCCAGTAGTATAGGGGGACAAAAAAACATTCAGTACTTC. Protein product: CASSIGGQKNIQYF. The variable domain in full, completed from reference TRBV19 and TRBJ2-4, reads DGGITQSPKYLFRKEGQNVTLSCEQNLNHDAMYWYRQDPGQGLRLIYYSQIVNDFQKGDIAEGYSVSREKKESFPLTVTSAQKNPTAFYLCASSIGGQKNIQYFGAGTRLSVL.

The chain has TRBV7-8 and TRBJ1-2; no clear D gene. The germline V gene encodes CDR1 SGHVS and CDR2 FQNEAQ. The CDR3 spans 13 residues. V lost 3 bases and J lost 8, with 13 bases in between. The CDR3 region has the DNA TGTGCCAGCAGCTTTGTGAACAGCAACGGCTACACCTTC. Protein product: CASSFVNSNGYTF.

The chain has TRBV6-6 and TRBJ2-3; no definite D call. The CDR3 spans 14 residues. Germline V gene sequence: CDR1 MNHNY, CDR2 SVGAGI (reference sequence). The germline V and J ends were trimmed by 0 bases and 5 bases, with 9 bases remaining between them. The CDR3 bases are TGTGCCAGCAGTTACTCCGGGTCACAAGATACGCAGTATTTT. Amino acid sequence: CASSYSGSQDTQYF.

This rearrangement joins TRBV18 to TRBJ2-2; D not resolved. The CDR3 sequence is 13 residues long. Per germline, CDR1 KGHSH and CDR2 LQKENI. The V gene lost 1 base and the J gene lost 6 bases, with 6 bases spanning the gap. CDR3 sequence (DNA): TGTGCCAGCTCACCACGGGCGCCCGGGGAGCTGTTTTTT. Protein product: CASSPRAPGELFF.

The rearrangement uses TRBV7-2 and TRBJ1-1, with 9 bases that match TRBD1. Per the germline V gene, CDR1 is SGHTA and CDR2 is FQGNSA. V lost 8 bases, J lost 8 bases, and 12 bases stayed unmatched. The length of the CDR3 is 14 residues. The CDR3 reads CASGTGPLPIEAFF. CDR3 coding DNA: TGTGCCAGCGGGACAGGGCCCTTACCGATCGAAGCTTTCTTT.

This clone was recorded only once. V is TRBV6-5 and J is TRBJ1-2; D is undetermined. Germline CDR1 MNHEY, CDR2 SVGAGI. The CDR3 runs 14 residues. Trimming left V 6 bases short and J 4 bases short, with 15 bases between. The CDR3 nucleotides read TGTGCCAGCAGGGAGGACTTTGGAAGCTATGGCTACACCTTC. This encodes CASREDFGSYGYTF.

The rearrangement uses TRBV7-3 and TRBJ2-6, with D possibly being TRBD1 (5 bases). V lost 2 bases, J lost 4 bases, and 9 bases lay in between. CDR1 and CDR2 (germline): SGHTA, FQGTGA. CDR3 size: 15 residues. CDR3 sequence: CASSLQGFGANVLTF. The DNA for the CDR3 is TGTGCCAGCAGCTTACAGGGATTCGGGGCCAACGTCCTGACTTTC.

The V call is TRBV21-1, the J call TRBJ2-7; the table assigns TRBD2, which was not confirmed against the DNA. TRBV21-1 is designated a pseudogene. The CDR3 is made up of 16 amino acids. The CDR3 reads CASTPAGGPPTYEQYF. The CDR3 DNA is TGTGCCAGCACCCCCGCGGGCGGCCCTCCCACCTACGAGCAGTACTTC.

V is TRBV11-3 and J is TRBJ2-3; no clear D. There are 13 residues in the CDR3. Per the germline V gene, CDR1 is SGHNT and CDR2 is YENEEA. With 0 bases removed from V and 3 bases from J, the gap between germline ends came to 4 bases. CDR3 in DNA: TGTGCCAGCAGCTTAGAGGGGACAGATACGCAGTATTTT. This codes for CASSLEGTDTQYF.

The chain is built from TRBV29-1 and TRBJ1-1; D not resolved. V was clipped by 6 bases and J by 13 bases, with 24 bases between them. This CDR3 contains 13 residues. CDR1 is SQVTM, CDR2 ANQGSEA, per germline. The CDR3 reads CSVAAFSSLGFFF. As DNA, the CDR3 is TGCAGCGTCGCTGCCTTTTCTAGCCTGGGATTTTTCTTT.

This clone appeared a few times. This chain uses TRBV4-1 with TRBJ1-2, with 10 bases matching TRBD1. CDR1 is MGHRA and CDR2 is YSYEKL in the germline V gene. CDR3 length equals 19 residues. The J segment lost 4 bases and the V segment lost 4 bases, leaving 18 bases of the junction unmatched. CDR3 in amino acids: CASSRPLGGQGSPSYGYTF. The CDR3 coding sequence is TGCGCCAGCAGCCGACCCCTTGGGGGACAGGGGTCCCCTTCCTATGGCTACACCTTC.

The chain recombines TRBV9 with TRBJ2-3, with 7 bases lining up with TRBD2. This CDR3 spans 13 amino acids. Germline CDR1 is SGDLS and CDR2 is YYNGEE. The trim removed 4 bases at V and 6 bases at J, leaving 5 bases unmatched. The chain's CDR3 is CASSPYGGDTQYF. The CDR3, as DNA: TGTGCCAGCAGCCCCTACGGGGGGGATACGCAGTATTTT.

This sequence joins TRBV5-5 and TRBJ2-5; D uncertain. The length of the CDR3 is 15 residues. Trimming pared 4 bases from V and 0 bases from J, leaving 13 bases between. Looked up from germline, CDR1 is SGHKS and CDR2 is YYEKEE (reference sequence). CDR3 protein: CASSPPFGYQETQYF. In DNA, the CDR3 is TGTGCCAGCAGCCCCCCCTTCGGGTACCAAGAGACCCAGTACTTC.

DNA of the CDR3: TGTGCCACCAGCGTGGGCTATAGCAATCAGCCCCAGCATTTT. It yields the protein CATSVGYSNQPQHF. The gene calls are TRBV15 and TRBJ1-5; D unresolved. V dropped 5 bases and J dropped 0 bases, with 8 bases sitting between them. Germline V CDR1 and CDR2: LNHNV, YYDKDF (reference sequence). CDR3 length equals 14 residues.

The chain employs TRBV5-6 and TRBJ2-5; no clear D gene. This CDR3 comprises 12 residues. Germline loops: CDR1 SGHDT, CDR2 YYEEEE. The V end lost 4 bases, the J end lost 5 bases, and 9 bases lay between the germline ends. CDR3 sequence: CASSRKGETQYF. Here the CDR3 DNA reads TGTGCCAGCAGCCGCAAAGGGGAGACCCAGTACTTC.

The V and J genes are TRBV7-9 and TRBJ2-7, with D unresolved. The CDR3 has 12 residues. Germline assignment: CDR1 SEHNR and CDR2 FQNEAQ (reference sequence). The V and J ends lost 5 bases and 5 bases respectively, with 10 bases between them. The CDR3 is CASSPPHNEQYF. The CDR3 DNA reads as TGTGCCAGCAGCCCCCCCCATAACGAGCAGTACTTC.

The chain is built from TRBV6-2 or TRBV6-3 and TRBJ2-7; a weak D match, TRBD2 (5 bases). This CDR3 is built from 13 residues. The germline V and J ends were trimmed by 2 bases and 6 bases, with 11 bases remaining between them. Germline CDR1 is MNHEY and CDR2 is SVGEGT. The CDR3 is CASSYEGLSEQYF. CDR3 nucleotides: TGTGCCAGCAGTTACGAGGGTTTGAGCGAGCAGTACTTC.

In this sample, this clone turned up once. This chain joins TRBV7-2 and TRBJ2-2, with 9 bases fitting TRBD1. Germline V gene lookup returns CDR1 SGHTA and CDR2 FQGNSA. This CDR3 is 17 amino acids long. With V trimmed by 2 bases and J by 4 bases, 8 bases remained unmatched. The CDR3 region has the DNA TGTGCCAGCAGCTTAAGACCCGGGACAGGGCTCACCGGGGAGCTGTTTTTT. Encoded protein: CASSLRPGTGLTGELFF.

V gene TRBV4-2 combines with J gene TRBJ2-2; 9 bases map to TRBD1. The CDR3 extends over 15 amino acids. The junction had 3 bases not matched to a gene; V was cut back by 3 bases and J by 4 bases. Germline V gives CDR1 LGHNA, CDR2 YNFKEQ. In nucleotides, the CDR3 is TGTGCCAGCAGCCAGACAGGGGGTGCCACCGGGGAGCTGTTTTTT. Protein sequence: CASSQTGGATGELFF.

V gene TRBV6-5 combines with J gene TRBJ1-1, with a tentative D call TRBD1 (6 bases). The CDR3 runs to 16 residues. V shed 2 bases and J shed 3 bases, with 16 bases lying between them. The germline gives CDR1 MNHEY, CDR2 SVGAGI. CDR3 residues: CASSYGGAVTDTEAFF. DNA for the CDR3: TGTGCCAGCAGTTACGGGGGGGCTGTCACGGACACTGAAGCTTTCTTT.

V gene TRBV12-5 combines with J gene TRBJ1-1; 9 bases are shared with TRBD1. Per the germline V gene, CDR1 is LGHNT and CDR2 is FRNRAP. The CDR3 sequence is 15 residues long. J gave up 4 bases and V 1 base, and 4 bases lay outside the gene matches. DNA for the CDR3: TGTGCTAGTGGTTTGGGACAGGGGGATGCCACTGAAGCTTTCTTT. Translation gives CASGLGQGDATEAFF. The full variable domain, its missing parts supplied by reference TRBV12-5 and TRBJ1-1, is DARVTQTPRHKVTEMGQEVTMRCQPILGHNTVFWYRQTMMQGLELLAYFRNRAPLDDSGMPKDRFSAEMPDATLATLKIQPSEPRDSAVYFCASGLGQGDATEAFFGQGTRLTVV.

V is TRBV2 and J is TRBJ2-5; TRBD2 aligns across 12 bases. Germline-derived CDR1 and CDR2 are SNHLY and FYNNEI. The CDR3 contains 19 residues. The ends lost 3 bases at V and 4 bases at J; junction bases unmatched: 15. The CDR3 DNA is TGTGCCAGCAGTGAGAGACTAGCGGGGGCCCACGTGAGGCCAGAGACCCAGTACTTC. Amino acids: CASSERLAGAHVRPETQYF.

The rearrangement uses TRBV5-1 and TRBJ1-1; 7 positions match TRBD1. Losses at the gene ends were 5 bases for V and 3 bases for J; bases not matched to a gene: 4. This CDR3 spans 13 amino acids. The germline V gene encodes CDR1 SGHRS and CDR2 YFSETQ. In DNA form, the CDR3 reads TGCGCCAGCAGGCTGACAGGGTACACTGAAGCTTTCTTT. It encodes CASRLTGYTEAFF.

The chain employs TRBV7-9 and TRBJ2-7; D is tentatively TRBD1 or TRBD2 (7 bases each). Trimming removed 5 bases from V and 7 bases from J, with 12 bases in between. The length of the CDR3 is 12 residues. Germline CDR1 reads SEHNR; CDR2 reads FQNEAQ (reference sequence). CDR3 in amino acids: CASSQGGGEQYF. The DNA of the CDR3 is TGTGCCAGCAGCCAGGGGGGGGGTGAGCAGTACTTC.